This T cell receptor (beta chain) was recovered during a study of spatial heterogeneity in lung cancer. TCRdb called the 5' RACE reads again in MiXCR, with one record for every CDR3 protein. The table shows 22,000 or so distinct CDR3 sequences, with about 4.5% occurring only once. Time point in this sample: sample taken at primary tumor resection. Frozen PBMC, nontumor lung or tumor provided whole RNA, which was sequenced unsorted. V lost 0 bases and J 5 bases, leaving 17 bases between the germline ends. Germline V gene sequence: CDR1 SGHRS, CDR2 YFSETQ. The CDR3 contains 17 residues. There are many counts of this clonotype.

This specimen was PBMCs, taken at surgery. V is TRBV5-1 and J is TRBJ2-2, with a possible D match to TRBD1 (6 bases). The TCR comes from a male donor with early-stage non-small cell lung cancer. CDR3 sequence: CASSLDGQWPGTGELFF. DNA of the CDR3: TGCGCCAGCAGCTTGGACGGACAGTGGCCAGGGACCGGGGAGCTGTTTTTT.